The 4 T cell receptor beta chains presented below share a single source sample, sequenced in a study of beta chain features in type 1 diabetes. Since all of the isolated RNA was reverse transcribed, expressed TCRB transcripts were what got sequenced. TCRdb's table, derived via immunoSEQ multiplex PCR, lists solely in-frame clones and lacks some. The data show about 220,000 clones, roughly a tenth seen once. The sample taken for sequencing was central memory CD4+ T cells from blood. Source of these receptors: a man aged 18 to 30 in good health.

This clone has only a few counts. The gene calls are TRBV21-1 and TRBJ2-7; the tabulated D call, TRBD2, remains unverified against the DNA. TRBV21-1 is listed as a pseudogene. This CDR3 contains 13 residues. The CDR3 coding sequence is TGTGCCAGCAGCAATCTAGGAAACTACGAGCAGTACTTC. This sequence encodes CASSNLGNYEQYF.

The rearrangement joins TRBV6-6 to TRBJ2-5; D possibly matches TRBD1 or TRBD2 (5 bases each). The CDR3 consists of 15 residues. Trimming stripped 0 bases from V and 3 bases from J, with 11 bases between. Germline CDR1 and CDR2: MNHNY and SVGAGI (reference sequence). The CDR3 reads CASSYSRDGEETQYF. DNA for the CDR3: TGTGCCAGCAGTTACTCGAGGGACGGTGAAGAGACCCAGTACTTC.

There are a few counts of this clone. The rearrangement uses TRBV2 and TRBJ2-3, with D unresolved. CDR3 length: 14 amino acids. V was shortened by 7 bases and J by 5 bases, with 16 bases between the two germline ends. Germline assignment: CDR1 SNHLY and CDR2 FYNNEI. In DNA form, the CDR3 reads TGTGCCAGCAACCTCGGCAGGACGGAAGATACGCAGTATTTT. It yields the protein CASNLGRTEDTQYF.

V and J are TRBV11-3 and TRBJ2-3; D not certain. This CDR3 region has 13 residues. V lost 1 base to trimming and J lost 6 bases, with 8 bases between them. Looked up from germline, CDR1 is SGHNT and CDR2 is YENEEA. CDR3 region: CASSLGFLDTQYF. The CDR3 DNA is TGTGCCAGCAGCTTAGGTTTTCTCGATACGCAGTATTTT.